One and the same sample provided the 14 T cell receptor beta chains below, sequenced in a study of T cell changes during pregnancy in multiple sclerosis. The protocol was immunoSEQ multiplex PCR, while the TCRdb copy is restricted to in-frame clones and leaves out a portion. The sample lists about 60,000 clones; less than 95% were seen once. Material: peripheral blood, obtained in the second trimester of pregnancy. These receptors were collected from a female donor in good health, enrolled as a control in a pregnancy study.

The gene calls are TRBV5-6 and TRBJ2-2; 8 bases agree with TRBD2. This CDR3 spans 17 amino acids. Germline V gene lookup returns CDR1 SGHDT and CDR2 YYEEEE. After removal of 3 bases from V and 5 bases from J, the junction contained 12 bases not matched to a gene. CDR3 DNA sequence: TGTGCCAGCAGCTCCCCCCACAGGACTAGCCCGACCGGGGAGCTGTTTTTT. Amino acids: CASSSPHRTSPTGELFF. Complete variable domain (other parts from reference TRBV5-6 and TRBJ2-2): DAGVTQSPTHLIKTRGQQVTLRCSPKSGHDTVSWYQQALGQGPQFIFQYYEEEERQRGNFPDRFSGHQFPNYSSELNVNALLLGDSALYLCASSSPHRTSPTGELFFGEGSRLTVL.

The V and J genes are TRBV7-8 and TRBJ2-7; 11 nucleotides line up with TRBD1. In germline, CDR1 is SGHVS, CDR2 FQNEAQ. V lost 7 bases, J lost 6 bases, and 8 bases stayed unmatched. The CDR3 covers 14 residues. CDR3 in DNA: TGTGCCAGCAAGACCGGGACAGGGGGTACCGAGCAGTACTTC. It is translated as CASKTGTGGTEQYF.

V gene TRBV5-1 combines with J gene TRBJ1-3, with a possible D match to TRBD1 (6 bases). Per germline, CDR1 SGHRS and CDR2 YFSETQ. The CDR3 spans 15 residues. Deletions cut 4 bases from V and 0 bases from J, with 11 bases between. This CDR3 is CASSPGQYSGNTIYF. CDR3 nucleotide sequence: TGCGCCAGCAGCCCGGGACAATACTCTGGAAACACCATATATTTT.

This chain connects TRBV30 to TRBJ2-7, with D unresolved. CDR3 length equals 16 residues. The V gene's germline CDR1 is GTSNPN and CDR2 SVGIG (reference sequence). The germline V and J ends were trimmed by 3 bases and 0 bases, with 18 bases remaining between them. The chain's CDR3 is CAWSLSRPGGSYEQYF. As DNA, the CDR3 is TGTGCCTGGAGCCTGTCGCGACCTGGCGGCTCCTACGAGCAGTACTTC.

V usage is TRBV2 and J usage is TRBJ1-2; 8 bases agree with TRBD1. Germline-derived CDR1 and CDR2 are SNHLY and FYNNEI. The CDR3 consists of 15 residues. The J segment lost 8 bases and the V segment lost 4 bases, leaving 12 bases of the junction unmatched. CDR3 DNA: TGTGCCAGCAGTGCCGGTTTGGACAGGGCTGAAGGCTACACCTTC. This encodes CASSAGLDRAEGYTF. Together with reference TRBV2 and TRBJ1-2, the CDR3 gives the full variable domain: EPEVTQTPSHQVTQMGQEVILRCVPISNHLYFYWYRQILGQKVEFLVSFYNNEISEKSEIFDDQFSVERPDGSNFTLKIRSTKLEDSAMYFCASSAGLDRAEGYTFGSGTRLTVV.

This sequence joins TRBV11-1 and TRBJ2-1; 9 bases are a match to TRBD2. The germline CDR1 and CDR2 sequences are SGHAT and FQDESV (reference sequence). The CDR3 is 15 amino acids. J lost 6 bases, V lost 5 bases, and 8 bases had no gene match. CDR3: CASSPTSGYANEQFF. The CDR3 region has the DNA TGTGCCAGCAGCCCGACTAGCGGTTATGCCAATGAGCAGTTCTTC.

V gene TRBV4-1 combines with J gene TRBJ1-2; 7 bases align to TRBD1. The V gene end was trimmed by 3 bases and the J gene end by 1 base; junction bases not matched to a gene: 5. Germline V gene data show CDR1 as MGHRA and CDR2 as YSYEKL. The CDR3 extends over 15 amino acids. CDR3 region: CASSQGQQVNYGYTF. Written as DNA, the CDR3 is TGCGCCAGCAGCCAGGGACAGCAAGTTAACTATGGCTACACCTTC.

The chain uses TRBV18 and TRBJ2-7; 10 nucleotides agree with TRBD1. The trim removed 3 bases at V and 1 base at J, leaving 6 bases unmatched. This CDR3 has 16 residues. CDR1 is KGHSH, CDR2 LQKENI, per germline. In DNA, the CDR3 is TGTGCCAGCTCACCCTTGACAGGGGGCGCTTCCTACGAGCAGTACTTC. It yields the protein CASSPLTGGASYEQYF.

This clone has a single count. The genes are TRBV2 and TRBJ1-2; D possibly corresponds to TRBD1 (5 bases). This CDR3 has 16 residues. Germline V gene sequence: CDR1 SNHLY, CDR2 FYNNEI. V was cut by 6 bases and J by 3 bases, with 20 bases left in between. Here the CDR3 reads CASSPGGWAPHYGYTF. The CDR3 DNA reads TGTGCCAGCAGCCCCGGGGGGTGGGCCCCGCACTATGGCTACACCTTC.

About this clone itself: Compared with germline, one end of the junction differs, possibly owing to a read error. The chain couples TRBV7-6 to TRBJ1-2, with D unresolved. Germline loops: CDR1 SGHVS, CDR2 FNYEAQ. This CDR3 has 13 amino acids. CDR3 nucleotides: TGTGCCAGCAGCCCCGGCTGGAACTATGACTACACCTTC. Protein product: CASSPGWNYDYTF.

The chain is built from TRBV27 and TRBJ1-5; TRBD1 matches 8 bases. The J segment lost 11 bases and the V segment lost 5 bases, leaving 5 bases of the junction unmatched. This CDR3 is 12 amino acids long. CDR1 is MNHEY, CDR2 SMNVEV, per germline (reference sequence). The CDR3 sequence: CASSTTGGSQHF. The CDR3 DNA reads TGTGCCAGCAGTACTACAGGGGGTTCCCAGCATTTT.

This clone was recorded a few times. The V call is TRBV9, the J call TRBJ2-7; no reliable D call. Trimming took off 0 bases at V and 1 base at J, with 8 bases between the two ends. CDR1 and CDR2 (germline): SGDLS, YYNGEE. The CDR3 consists of 14 residues. Here the CDR3 DNA reads TGTGCCAGCAGCGTAGTTGGCAGTTCCTACGAGCAGTACTTC. It yields the protein CASSVVGSSYEQYF. Full variable domain (outside the CDR3, taken from reference TRBV9 and TRBJ2-7): DSGVTQTPKHLITATGQRVTLRCSPRSGDLSVYWYQQSLDQGLQFLIQYYNGEERAKGNILERFSAQQFPDLHSELNLSSLELGDSALYFCASSVVGSSYEQYFGPGTRLTVT.

The V gene is TRBV12-5, the J gene TRBJ1-4; D remains ambiguous. The CDR3 consists of 11 residues. Germline V gene sequence: CDR1 LGHNT, CDR2 FRNRAP. Trimming pared 10 bases from V and 8 bases from J, leaving 11 bases between. CDR3 sequence: CANNRREKLFF. In DNA, the CDR3 is TGTGCTAATAACAGAAGGGAAAAACTGTTTTTT.

The chain is built from TRBV28 and TRBJ2-1; 7 nucleotides align to TRBD1. Germline lookup yields CDR1 MDHEN and CDR2 SYDVKM. This CDR3 has 15 amino acids. The V gene end was trimmed by 3 bases and the J gene end by 8 bases; junction bases not matched to a gene: 10. CDR3 residues: CASSFEGQQLDEQFF. CDR3 sequence (DNA): TGTGCCAGCAGTTTTGAGGGACAGCAGCTGGATGAGCAGTTCTTC.